These 22 T cell receptor beta chains originate from one sample sequenced in a study of tumor and adjacent non-tumor tissue in lung cancer. The template was RNA from unsorted bulk tissue. TCRbeta libraries were built with three rounds of nested PCR, modified from ARM-PCR. Via MiXCR, TCRdb re-called the multiplex PCR reads, giving one row per CDR3 protein. The table includes 91,000 or so distinct CDR3 sequences, just over 65% detected once. Sequencing input: lung tumor tissue. Every receptor here comes from a man aged 60 to 69 with non-small cell lung cancer.

This clonotype was observed a handful of times. Possible read error: a much larger clone is one base away. Because the CDR3 is missing its conserved closing phenylalanine or tryptophan, this is likely a read error. This chain uses TRBV6-6 with TRBJ1-3; D possibly corresponds to TRBD1 (5 bases). Trimming took off 11 bases at V and 0 bases at J, with 17 bases between the two ends. This CDR3 region has 15 residues. Germline assignment: CDR1 MNHNY and CDR2 SVGAGI (reference sequence). CDR3 nucleotides: TGTGCCGCCACCCGGGGGACTAACTCTGGAAACACCATATATCTT. Its protein product is CAATRGTNSGNTIYL.

As to this clonotype: One end of the junction does not line up with germline, which may come from a read error. The rearrangement joins TRBV6-5 to TRBJ2-3; D could derive from TRBD1 or TRBD2 (5 bases each). The CDR3 runs 14 residues. The germline gives CDR1 MNHEY, CDR2 SVGAGI. The CDR3, as DNA: TGTGCGAGCAGTTACTCTAGGGACGGGGATACGCGGTATTTT. Encoded protein: CASSYSRDGDTRYF.

This clonotype was seen only once. This sequence may be a read error, since a much larger clone differs from it by one base. The J gene is TRBJ1-1, the V gene TRBV20-1; D possibly corresponds to TRBD1 (5 bases). The CDR3 is 13 amino acids. Germline loops: CDR1 DFQATT, CDR2 SNEGSKA (reference sequence). CDR3 protein: CSALVDSHTKALF. DNA of the CDR3: TGCAGTGCGTTAGTAGACAGTCACACTAAAGCTTTGTTT.

With regard to this clonotype: A junction boundary mismatches the germline segment, possibly from a read error. This chain uses TRBV6-2 or TRBV6-3 with TRBJ2-3; D might be TRBD2 (6 bases). The CDR3 totals 16 residues. The germline V gene has CDR1 MNHEY and CDR2 SVGEGT. CDR3 loop: CVSSSAGTQGTDMQYF. CDR3 sequence (DNA): TGTGTCAGCAGCTCCGCCGGGACTCAGGGCACAGATATGCAGTATTTT.

Comment on this clonotype: Relative to the germline gene, one junction end is altered; a read error may explain this. The gene calls are TRBV7-9 and TRBJ1-5; possible D gene TRBD1, 6 bases. This CDR3 region has 14 residues. Looked up from germline, CDR1 is SEHNR and CDR2 is FQNEAQ (reference sequence). This chain's CDR3 is CASGFSGSGQPQHF. CDR3 nucleotide sequence: TGTGCCAGCGGCTTTTCTGGCAGTGGACAGCCCCAACATTTT. Using reference TRBV7-9 and TRBJ1-5 for the parts outside the CDR3, the full variable domain is DTGVSQNPRHKITKRGQNVTFRCDPISEHNRLYWYRQTLGQGPEFLTYFQNEAQLEKSRLLSDRFSAERPKGSFSTLEIQRTEQGDSAMYLCASGFSGSGQPQHFGDGTRLSIL.

On this clonotype itself: One end of the junction does not line up with germline, which may come from a read error. The chain couples TRBV6-1 to TRBJ2-3; D not certain. This CDR3 contains 14 residues. CDR1 is MNHNS and CDR2 is SASEGT in the germline V gene. The CDR3 sequence is CTSTVVDGLDTQYF. Here the CDR3 DNA reads TGTACCAGCACCGTAGTGGATGGCCTAGATACGCAGTATTTT.

As concerns this clonotype: This is likely a read error, given that the CDR3 carries no conserved phenylalanine or tryptophan at its end. The chain couples TRBV7-9 to TRBJ2-2; TRBD1 matches 7 bases. From germline, CDR1 is SEHNR and CDR2 FQNEAQ (reference sequence). The CDR3 loop spans 14 amino acids. J was trimmed by 7 bases and V by 6 bases; bases with no gene match: 8. CDR3 in DNA: TGTGCCAGCAGGCCCGAGGGGGCGAACGGGGAGCTGTTTCTT. It yields the protein CASRPEGANGELFL.

The chain's CDR3 is CSPTHGSLTDTQYF. The CDR3 nucleotides are TGCAGCCCGACCCATGGTTCTCTCACAGATACGCAGTATTTT. J is TRBJ2-3 and V is TRBV20-1; D is unclear. There are 14 residues in the CDR3. The germline V gene encodes CDR1 DFQATT and CDR2 SNEGSKA (reference sequence).

The chain couples TRBV4-2 to TRBJ2-7; 9 nucleotides line up with TRBD2. The V gene's germline CDR1 is LGHNA and CDR2 YNFKEQ. CDR3 length: 17 amino acids. V shed 1 base and J 4 bases; nucleotides not matched to a gene: 11. Here the CDR3 reads CASSQVGAGGLHYEQYF. Written as DNA, the CDR3 is TGTGCCAGCAGCCAAGTCGGGGCGGGAGGGCTTCATTACGAGCAGTACTTC.

The V gene is TRBV7-9, the J gene TRBJ2-1; 13 bases map to TRBD2. V was clipped by 5 bases and J by 10 bases; unmatched bases: 11. CDR3 length: 16 amino acids. Germline V lookup: CDR1 SEHNR, CDR2 FQNEAQ (reference sequence). The chain's CDR3 is CASSPTTSGGAVEQFF. The DNA of the CDR3 is TGTGCCAGCAGCCCGACTACTAGCGGGGGGGCCGTGGAGCAGTTCTTC.

The J gene is TRBJ2-1, the V gene TRBV29-1; possibly TRBD1 for D (7 bases). CDR3 length: 14 residues. V was cut by 7 bases and J by 8 bases, with 21 bases left in between. Germline V gene data show CDR1 as SQVTM and CDR2 as ANQGSEA. DNA of the CDR3: TGCAGCGCTGACGTCAGGGGGGCCCTAGATGAGCAGTTCTTC. Its translation: CSADVRGALDEQFF.

Points on this clonotype: One base away lies a much larger clone, so this may be a sequencing read error. The rearrangement uses TRBV20-1 and TRBJ1-1; D perhaps matches TRBD1 (6 bases). The germline gives CDR1 DFQATT, CDR2 SNEGSKA (reference sequence). This CDR3 is 13 amino acids long. The CDR3 sequence: CSTSARGDTEAFF. The DNA of the CDR3 is TGCAGTACTAGCGCCAGGGGAGACACTGAAGCTTTCTTT.

With respect to this clonotype: At one of its ends the junction is not consistent with the germline gene, which may arise from a read error. The CDR3 reads CASSTGEGYGCTF. The DNA for the CDR3 is TGCGCCAGCAGTACAGGGGAAGGGTATGGCTGCACCTTC. V and J are TRBV5-1 and TRBJ1-2, with 7 bases lining up with TRBD1. This CDR3 is 13 amino acids long. The germline gives CDR1 SGHRS, CDR2 YFSETQ.

Remarks on this clonotype: No conserved phenylalanine or tryptophan ends this CDR3, so it is likely a read error. The chain links TRBV4-2 to TRBJ2-4; D remains ambiguous. The length of the CDR3 is 16 residues. Per germline, CDR1 LGHNA and CDR2 YNFKEQ. With 0 bases removed from V and 7 bases from J, the gap between germline ends came to 16 bases. This CDR3 is CASSQDVVPPANIQYL. DNA of the CDR3: TGTGCCAGCAGCCAAGATGTGGTTCCCCCAGCGAACATTCAGTACCTC.

The chain employs TRBV6-5 and TRBJ2-7, with D tentatively TRBD1 (6 bases). Trimming removed 0 bases from V and 4 bases from J, with 13 bases in between. Germline V gene lookup returns CDR1 MNHEY and CDR2 SVGAGI. The CDR3 sequence is 15 residues long. In nucleotides, the CDR3 is TGTGCCAGCAGTTACTCTGGGAACAGGGCTTACGAGCAGTACTTC. It codes for CASSYSGNRAYEQYF.

This clonotype was seen at least ten times. The chain recombines TRBV12-3 or TRBV12-4 with TRBJ1-6; unclear D gene. The V and J ends lost 7 bases and 0 bases respectively, with 10 bases between them. CDR3 size: 15 residues. The CDR3 DNA follows: TGTGCCAGCAATCAAGGAGGCTCCTATAATTCACCCCTCCACTTT. It translates to CASNQGGSYNSPLHF.

This clonotype occurred many times. This rearrangement joins TRBV29-1 to TRBJ2-2, with TRBD2 matching over 9 bases. In germline, CDR1 is SQVTM, CDR2 ANQGSEA. The CDR3 has 14 residues. The junction had 7 bases not matched to a gene; V was cut back by 4 bases and J by 7 bases. CDR3 nucleotides: TGCAGCGTTGCTATTAGCGGGGGCGGCGGGGAGCTGTTTTTT. The encoded protein is CSVAISGGGGELFF.

The rearrangement uses TRBV29-1 and TRBJ2-5; D unclear. The J call is uncertain, as TRBJ2-1 better fits the DNA end. This CDR3 has 12 residues. In germline, CDR1 is SQVTM, CDR2 ANQGSEA. CDR3 sequence: CSVDWWEETQFF. The CDR3 coding sequence is TGCAGCGTTGATTGGTGGGAAGAGACCCAGTTCTTC.

Comment on this clonotype: The junction departs from the called germline gene at one end, perhaps through a read error. The gene calls are TRBV6-2 or TRBV6-3 and TRBJ2-2; D tentatively fits TRBD1 or TRBD2 (5 bases each). The CDR3 runs to 15 residues. Germline-derived CDR1 and CDR2 are MNHEY and SVGEGT. CDR3 region: CACSPTGANIGELFF. The CDR3 DNA reads as TGTGCCTGCAGCCCTACCGGGGCCAACATCGGGGAGCTGTTTTTT.

About this clonotype: The conserved closing phenylalanine or tryptophan is absent in this CDR3, likely reflecting a read error. The chain links TRBV29-1 to TRBJ2-5; D gene unclear. The CDR3 is 15 amino acids. V lost 2 bases and J lost 2, with 15 bases in between. The germline gives CDR1 SQVTM, CDR2 ANQGSEA. DNA of the CDR3: TGCAGCGTTGAAAGGGTGGGTCTACTTCAAGAGACCCAGTACCTC. Translated: CSVERVGLLQETQYL.

As to this clonotype: Here the CDR3 omits its conserved ending phenylalanine or tryptophan, so a read error is the likely source. V and J are TRBV29-1 and TRBJ2-7; D is ambiguous. CDR1 is SQVTM and CDR2 is ANQGSEA in the germline V gene. With 4 bases removed from V and 0 bases from J, the gap between germline ends came to 7 bases. The CDR3 is 12 amino acids. In nucleotides, the CDR3 is TGCAGCGTTGTGACGTTCTCCTACGAGCAGTACCTC. It specifies CSVVTFSYEQYL.

In its sample, this clonotype was seen many times. V is TRBV7-8 and J is TRBJ2-3; TRBD2 matches 8 bases. CDR3 size: 15 residues. J gave up 4 bases and V 6 bases, and 9 bases lay outside the gene matches. Germline loops: CDR1 SGHVS, CDR2 FQNEAQ. In DNA, the CDR3 is TGTGCCAGCAGTCCAGGAGCGGGAGTACCAGATACGCAGTATTTT. Its protein is CASSPGAGVPDTQYF.